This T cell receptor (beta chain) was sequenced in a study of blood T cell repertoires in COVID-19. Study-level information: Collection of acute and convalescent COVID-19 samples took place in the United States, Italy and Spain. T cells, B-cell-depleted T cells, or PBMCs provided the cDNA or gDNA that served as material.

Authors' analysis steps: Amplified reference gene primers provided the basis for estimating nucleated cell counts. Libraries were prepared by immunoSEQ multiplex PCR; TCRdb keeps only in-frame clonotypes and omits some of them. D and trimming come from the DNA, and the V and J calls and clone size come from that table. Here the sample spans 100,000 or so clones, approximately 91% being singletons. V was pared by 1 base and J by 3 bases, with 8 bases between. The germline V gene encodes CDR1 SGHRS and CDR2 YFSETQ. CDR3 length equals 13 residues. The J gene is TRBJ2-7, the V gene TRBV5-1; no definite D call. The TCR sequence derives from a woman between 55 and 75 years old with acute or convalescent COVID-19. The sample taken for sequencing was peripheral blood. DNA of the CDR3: TGCGCCAGCAGCTTGAACAGCCTCTACGAGCAGTACTTC. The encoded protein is CASSLNSLYEQYF.